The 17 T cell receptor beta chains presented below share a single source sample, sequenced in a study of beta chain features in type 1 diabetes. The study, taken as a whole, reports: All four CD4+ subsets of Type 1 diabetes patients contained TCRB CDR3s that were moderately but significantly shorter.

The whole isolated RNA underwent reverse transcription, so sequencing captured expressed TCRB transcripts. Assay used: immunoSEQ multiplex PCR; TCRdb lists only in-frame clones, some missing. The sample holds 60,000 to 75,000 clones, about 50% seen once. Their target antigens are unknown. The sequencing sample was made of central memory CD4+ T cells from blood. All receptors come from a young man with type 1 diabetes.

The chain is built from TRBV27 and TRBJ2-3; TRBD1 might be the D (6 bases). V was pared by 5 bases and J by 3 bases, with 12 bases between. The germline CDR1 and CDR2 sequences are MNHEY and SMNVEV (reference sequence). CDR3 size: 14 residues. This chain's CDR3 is CASSPSGQTDTQYF. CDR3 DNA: TGTGCCAGCAGTCCCTCTGGACAGACAGATACGCAGTATTTT.

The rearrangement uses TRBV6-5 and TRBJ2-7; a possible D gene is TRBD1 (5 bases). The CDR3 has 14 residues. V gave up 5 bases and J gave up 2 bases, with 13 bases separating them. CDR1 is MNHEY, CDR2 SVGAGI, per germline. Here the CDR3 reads CASSPRADTYEQYF. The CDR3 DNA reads TGTGCCAGCAGTCCCAGGGCCGATACCTACGAGCAGTACTTC.

The CDR3 loop is CASSLPGLYEQYF. DNA of the CDR3: TGTGCCAGCAGCTTACCCGGGTTGTACGAGCAGTACTTC. The chain combines TRBV7-2 with TRBJ2-7; D is unresolved. Germline V CDR1 and CDR2: SGHTA, FQGNSA. The CDR3 extends over 13 amino acids. Trimming removed 2 bases from V and 4 bases from J, with 9 bases in between.

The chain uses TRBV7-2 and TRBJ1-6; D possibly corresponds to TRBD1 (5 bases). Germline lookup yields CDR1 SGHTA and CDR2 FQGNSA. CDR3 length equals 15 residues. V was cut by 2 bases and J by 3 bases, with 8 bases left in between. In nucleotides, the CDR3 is TGTGCCAGCAGCTTAATCCAGGGCTATAATTCACCCCTCCACTTT. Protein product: CASSLIQGYNSPLHF.

This CDR3 is CASSLGQKAYNEQFF. The CDR3 DNA is TGTGCCAGTAGTCTCGGACAGAAAGCCTACAATGAGCAGTTCTTC. V gene TRBV19 combines with J gene TRBJ2-1, with D possibly being TRBD1 (6 bases). In germline, CDR1 is LNHDA, CDR2 SQIVND (reference sequence). The CDR3 has 15 residues. Trimming shortened V by 5 bases and J by 2 bases, and 13 bases separated the two germline ends.

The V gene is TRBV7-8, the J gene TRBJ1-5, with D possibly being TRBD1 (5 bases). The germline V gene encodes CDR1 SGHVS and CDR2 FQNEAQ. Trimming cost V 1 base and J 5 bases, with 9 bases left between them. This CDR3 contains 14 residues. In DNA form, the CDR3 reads TGTGCCAGCAGCTTAGGGGGCAGGGATCAGCCCCAGCATTTT. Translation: CASSLGGRDQPQHF.

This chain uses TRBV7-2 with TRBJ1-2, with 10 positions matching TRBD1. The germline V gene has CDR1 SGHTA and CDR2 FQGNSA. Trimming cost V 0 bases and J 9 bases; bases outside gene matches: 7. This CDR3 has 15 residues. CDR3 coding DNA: TGTGCCAGCAGCTTAGCCGTCGGACAGGGGGATCGCTACACCTTC. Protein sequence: CASSLAVGQGDRYTF.

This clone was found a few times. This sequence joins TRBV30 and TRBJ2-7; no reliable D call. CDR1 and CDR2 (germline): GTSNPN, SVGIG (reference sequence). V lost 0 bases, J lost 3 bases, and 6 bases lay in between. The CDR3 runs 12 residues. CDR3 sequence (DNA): TGTGCCTGGAGTGTACGACTCTACGAGCAGTACTTC. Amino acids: CAWSVRLYEQYF.

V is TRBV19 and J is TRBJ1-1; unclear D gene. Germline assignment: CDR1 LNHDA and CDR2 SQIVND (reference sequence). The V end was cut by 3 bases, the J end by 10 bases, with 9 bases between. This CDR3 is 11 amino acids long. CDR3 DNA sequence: TGTGCCAGTAGTATGGCAGGCTCAGCTTTCTTT. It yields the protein CASSMAGSAFF.

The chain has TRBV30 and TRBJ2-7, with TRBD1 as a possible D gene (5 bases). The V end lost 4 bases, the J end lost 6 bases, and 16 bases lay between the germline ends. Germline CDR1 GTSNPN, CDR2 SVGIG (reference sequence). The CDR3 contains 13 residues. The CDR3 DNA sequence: TGTGCCTGGAAGCATTGGCAGGGAAGCGAGCAGTACTTC. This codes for CAWKHWQGSEQYF.

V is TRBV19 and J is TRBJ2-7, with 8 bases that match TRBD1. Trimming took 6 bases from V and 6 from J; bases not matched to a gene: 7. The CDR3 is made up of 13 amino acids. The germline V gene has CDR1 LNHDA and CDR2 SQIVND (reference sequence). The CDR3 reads CASSKMDRAEQYF. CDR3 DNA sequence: TGTGCCAGTAGCAAAATGGACAGGGCCGAGCAGTACTTC.

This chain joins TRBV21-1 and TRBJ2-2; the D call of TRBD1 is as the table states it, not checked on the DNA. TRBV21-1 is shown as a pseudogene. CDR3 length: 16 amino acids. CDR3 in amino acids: CASSSPARGYTGELFF. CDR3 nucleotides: TGTGCCAGCAGCTCGCCGGCCAGGGGGTACACCGGGGAGCTGTTTTTT.

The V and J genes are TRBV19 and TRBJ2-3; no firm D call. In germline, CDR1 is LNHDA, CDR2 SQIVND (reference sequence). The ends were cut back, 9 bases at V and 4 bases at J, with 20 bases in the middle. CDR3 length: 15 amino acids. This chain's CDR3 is CASRLGGTLSDTQYF. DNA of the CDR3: TGTGCCAGCCGACTGGGTGGCACTCTATCAGATACGCAGTATTTT.

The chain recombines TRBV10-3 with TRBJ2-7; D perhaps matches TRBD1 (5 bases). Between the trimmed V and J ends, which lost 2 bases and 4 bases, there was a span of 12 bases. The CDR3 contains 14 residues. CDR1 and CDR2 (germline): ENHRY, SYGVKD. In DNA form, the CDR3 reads TGTGCCATCAGTGAGACCCAGGGCCGATACGAGCAGTACTTC. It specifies CAISETQGRYEQYF.

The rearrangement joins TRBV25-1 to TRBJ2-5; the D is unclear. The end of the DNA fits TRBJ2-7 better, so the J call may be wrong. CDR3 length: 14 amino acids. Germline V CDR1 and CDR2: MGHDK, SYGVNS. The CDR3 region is CASSEASPPYEQYF. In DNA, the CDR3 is TGTGCCAGCAGTGAAGCCTCTCCCCCCTACGAGCAGTACTTC.

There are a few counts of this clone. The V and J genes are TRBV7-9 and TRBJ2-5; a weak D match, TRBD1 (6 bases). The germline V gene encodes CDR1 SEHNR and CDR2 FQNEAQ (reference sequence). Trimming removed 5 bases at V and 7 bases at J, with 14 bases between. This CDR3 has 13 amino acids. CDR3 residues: CASSPTGTPTQYF. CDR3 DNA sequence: TGTGCCAGCAGCCCCACCGGGACACCGACCCAGTACTTC.

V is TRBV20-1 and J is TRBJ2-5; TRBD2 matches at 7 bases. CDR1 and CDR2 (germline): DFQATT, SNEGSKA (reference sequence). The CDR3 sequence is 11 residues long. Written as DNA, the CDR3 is TGCAGCGGACTAGTGGGGCAGACCCAGTACTTC. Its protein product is CSGLVGQTQYF.